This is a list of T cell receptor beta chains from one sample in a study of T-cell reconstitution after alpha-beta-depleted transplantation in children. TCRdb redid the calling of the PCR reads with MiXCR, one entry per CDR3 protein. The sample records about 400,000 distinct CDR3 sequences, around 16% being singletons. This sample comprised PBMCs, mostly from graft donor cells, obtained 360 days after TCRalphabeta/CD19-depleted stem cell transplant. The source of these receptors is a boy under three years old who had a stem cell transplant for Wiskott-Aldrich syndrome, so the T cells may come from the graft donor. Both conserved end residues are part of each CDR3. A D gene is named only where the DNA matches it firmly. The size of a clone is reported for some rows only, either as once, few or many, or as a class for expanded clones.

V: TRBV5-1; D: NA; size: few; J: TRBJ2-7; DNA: TGCGCCAGCAGCTTGGAGACAGGTTGGTACGAGCAGTACTTC; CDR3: CASSLETGWYEQYF
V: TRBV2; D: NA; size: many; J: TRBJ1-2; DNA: TGTGCCAGCTCTAGGCTAATCGCTACCTATGGCTACACCTTC; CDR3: CASSRLIATYGYTF
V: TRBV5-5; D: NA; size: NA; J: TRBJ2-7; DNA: TGTGCCAGCAGCTTGGGAAGGGCAGTTACCTACGAGCAGTACTTC; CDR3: CASSLGRAVTYEQYF
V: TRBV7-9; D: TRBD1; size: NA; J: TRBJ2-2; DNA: TGTGCCAGCAGCCTAAACCGGGACAGGGAAGACACCGGGGAGCTGTTTTTT; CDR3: CASSLNRDREDTGELFF
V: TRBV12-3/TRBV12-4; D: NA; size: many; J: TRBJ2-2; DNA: TGTGCCAGCAGTTTAGACCGACTTCGGCCCAACACCGGGGAGCTGTTTTTT; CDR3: CASSLDRLRPNTGELFF
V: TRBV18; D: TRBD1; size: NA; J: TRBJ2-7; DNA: TGTGCCAGCTCACCGCAGGGGGCGGGGAGCTCCTACGAGCAGTACTTC; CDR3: CASSPQGAGSSYEQYF
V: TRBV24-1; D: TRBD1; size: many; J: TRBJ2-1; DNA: TGTGCCACCAGTGGGGGGACAGGGGTCAATGAGCAGTTCTTC; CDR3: CATSGGTGVNEQFF
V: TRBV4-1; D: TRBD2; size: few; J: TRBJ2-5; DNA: TGCGCCAGCAGCCAAGATCCTAGCGGGGTAGAGACCCAGTACTTC; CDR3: CASSQDPSGVETQYF
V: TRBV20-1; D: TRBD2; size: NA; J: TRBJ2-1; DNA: TGCAGTGCTAGGGACGGGACTAGCGATGAGCAGTTCTTC; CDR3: CSARDGTSDEQFF
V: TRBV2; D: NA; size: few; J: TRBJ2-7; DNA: TGTGCCAGCAGTGAAGCTGGACGGACACGTAGATACGAGCAGTACTTC; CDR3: CASSEAGRTRRYEQYF
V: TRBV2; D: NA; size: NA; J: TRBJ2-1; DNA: TGTGCCAGCAGTCGTGTCCGACTCCTCGGGAATGAGCAGTTCTTC; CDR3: CASSRVRLLGNEQFF
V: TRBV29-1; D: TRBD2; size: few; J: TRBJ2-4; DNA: TGCAGCGTAGGGTCTAGCGGGGATAAAAACATTCAGTACTTC; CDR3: CSVGSSGDKNIQYF
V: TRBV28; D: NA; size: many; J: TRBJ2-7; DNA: TGTGCCAGCAGTTTGGGGACGGCCTCCTACGAGCAGTACTTC; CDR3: CASSLGTASYEQYF
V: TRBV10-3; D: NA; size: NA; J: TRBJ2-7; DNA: TGTGCCATCAGTGTTGTAGAGGGGCCCTACGAGCAGTACTTC; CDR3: CAISVVEGPYEQYF
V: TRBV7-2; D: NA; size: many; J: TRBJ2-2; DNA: TGTGCCAGCAGCATACAGGGCACCGGGGAGCTGTTTTTT; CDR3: CASSIQGTGELFF
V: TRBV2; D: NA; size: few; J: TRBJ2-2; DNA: TGTGCCAGCAACTGGGGGCAGCCCACCGGGGAGCTGTTTTTT; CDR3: CASNWGQPTGELFF
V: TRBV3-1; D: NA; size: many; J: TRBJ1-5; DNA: TGTGCCAGCAGCCCCAGGGGTAGCAATCAGCCCCAGCATTTT; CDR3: CASSPRGSNQPQHF
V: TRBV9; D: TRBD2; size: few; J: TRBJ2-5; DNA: TGTGCCAGCAGCGTAGGAGCGACTAGCGGGTTACAAGAGACCCAGTACTTC; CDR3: CASSVGATSGLQETQYF
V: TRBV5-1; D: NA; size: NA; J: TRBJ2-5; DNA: TGCGCCAGCAGCTCCGCCGGGACAAGACAAGAGACCCAGTACTTC; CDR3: CASSSAGTRQETQYF
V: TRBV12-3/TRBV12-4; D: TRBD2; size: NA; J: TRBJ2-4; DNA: TGTGCCAGCAGTTTTACTAGCGGGATGTACATTCAGTACTTC; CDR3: CASSFTSGMYIQYF
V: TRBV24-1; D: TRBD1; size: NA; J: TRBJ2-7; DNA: TGTGCCACGAGCATCGTGGGGACAGTGCTAAAGAAGCACTTC; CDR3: CATSIVGTVLKKHF
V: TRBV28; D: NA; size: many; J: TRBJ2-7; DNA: TGTGCCAGCAGTTTAGTAGGGGACGAGCAGTACTTC; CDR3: CASSLVGDEQYF
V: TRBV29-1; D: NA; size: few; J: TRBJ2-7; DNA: TGCAGCGTTGAGTCTATAAACTACGAGCAGTACTTC; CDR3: CSVESINYEQYF
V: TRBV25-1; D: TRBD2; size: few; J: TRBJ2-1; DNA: TGTGCCAGCAGCACTAGCGGGCGAAATGAGCAGTTCTTC; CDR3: CASSTSGRNEQFF